Each of the 14 T cell receptor beta chains below was sequenced from the same sample in a study of a mutant IDH1 vaccine in newly diagnosed glioma. Libraries were prepared by immunoSEQ multiplex PCR; TCRdb keeps only in-frame clonotypes and omits some of them. The sample consists of tens of thousands of clones, 85% to 90% of them appearing once. Noted time point: week 47, end of study. Alongside topical imiquimod, each dose of vaccine comprised 300 ug of mutant IDH1 20-mer peptide. Antigens of these TCRs are unknown. Here the sequenced sample was PBMCs, taken from a glioma patient whose treatment included an IDH1 peptide vaccine. These receptors originate from a woman in her fifties or sixties with glioma.

This sequence joins TRBV19 and TRBJ2-1, with 7 positions matching TRBD1. The CDR3 covers 15 residues. Germline values: CDR1 LNHDA, CDR2 SQIVND (reference sequence). Losses at the gene ends were 3 bases for V and 6 bases for J; bases not matched to a gene: 8. Written as DNA, the CDR3 is TGTGCCAGTAGTATTGGGGGACAGCGTGGCAATGAGCAGTTCTTC. It specifies CASSIGGQRGNEQFF.

The chain links TRBV13 to TRBJ2-7, with D possibly TRBD2 on 6 matching bases. The CDR3 length is 14 residues. The germline V gene has CDR1 PRHDT and CDR2 FYEKMQ (reference sequence). The V gene lost 5 bases and the J gene lost 4 bases, with 15 bases spanning the gap. CDR3 region: CASSKDTRGYEQYF. CDR3 DNA: TGTGCCAGCAGCAAGGACACCCGGGGGTACGAGCAGTACTTC.

The genes are TRBV18 and TRBJ2-7; D gene ambiguous. V was shortened by 8 bases and J by 3 bases, with 20 bases between the two germline ends. Germline CDR1 is KGHSH and CDR2 is LQKENI. The CDR3 runs to 15 residues. The CDR3 DNA is TGTGCCAGCCGCAAGACGACTGGCCTTCTCTACGAGCAGTACTTC. Translating it yields CASRKTTGLLYEQYF.

This clone occurred once. Additional DNA sequences in this sample encode the identical CDR3. The rearrangement joins TRBV7-2 to TRBJ2-3; perhaps TRBD2 as D (6 bases). The CDR3 runs 14 residues. Deletions cut 0 bases from V and 3 bases from J, with 7 bases between. Germline CDR1 SGHTA, CDR2 FQGNSA. CDR3 region: CASSLAGGTDTQYF. In DNA form, the CDR3 reads TGTGCCAGCAGCTTAGCGGGAGGAACAGATACGCAGTATTTT.

DNA of the CDR3: TGTGCCAGCAGCCAGGGGGGTTGGGGTGAGCAGTTCTTC. The encoded protein is CASSQGGWGEQFF. This chain joins TRBV27 and TRBJ2-1; possible D gene TRBD1, 7 bases. Trimming cost V 6 bases and J 9 bases, with 15 bases left between them. CDR1 is MNHEY, CDR2 SMNVEV, per germline (reference sequence). The CDR3 has 13 amino acids.

The rearrangement links TRBV11-2 to TRBJ2-2, with 9 positions matching TRBD2. The V gene's germline CDR1 is SGHAT and CDR2 FQNNGV. The CDR3 length is 16 residues. The ends lost 3 bases at V and 0 bases at J; junction bases unmatched: 2. The CDR3 reads CASSFAGGANTGELFF. Written as DNA, the CDR3 is TGTGCCAGCAGCTTTGCGGGAGGGGCGAACACCGGGGAGCTGTTTTTT.

This sequence joins TRBV5-1 and TRBJ2-1, with 9 bases matching TRBD2. The germline CDR1 and CDR2 sequences are SGHRS and YFSETQ. J was trimmed by 6 bases and V by 1 base; bases with no gene match: 5. This CDR3 has 15 amino acids. In nucleotides, the CDR3 is TGCGCCAGCAGCTTGTCGGGACTAGCTGGCAATGAGCAGTTCTTC. It yields the protein CASSLSGLAGNEQFF.

The CDR3 loop reads CASSPRGPANEKLFF. Here the CDR3 DNA reads TGTGCCAGCAGCCCAAGGGGGCCGGCTAATGAAAAACTGTTTTTT. The gene calls are TRBV7-9 and TRBJ1-4; 7 positions agree with TRBD1. Germline CDR1 reads SEHNR; CDR2 reads FQNEAQ (reference sequence). After removal of 5 bases from V and 3 bases from J, the junction contained 6 bases not matched to a gene. This CDR3 has 15 residues.

This clone appeared once. The chain employs TRBV5-6 and TRBJ2-5, with 13 nucleotides matching TRBD2. The V and J ends lost 4 bases and 5 bases, in that order; junction bases with no gene match: 5. CDR1 and CDR2 from the germline V gene are SGHDT and YYEEEE. The CDR3 runs 15 residues. As DNA, the CDR3 is TGTGCCAGCAGCGAGGGACTAGCGGGACTGGAGACCCAGTACTTC. Amino acid sequence: CASSEGLAGLETQYF.

The J gene is TRBJ1-5, the V gene TRBV9; D is undetermined. Trimming stripped 2 bases from V and 2 bases from J, with 20 bases between. Looked up from germline, CDR1 is SGDLS and CDR2 is YYNGEE. This CDR3 contains 18 residues. This CDR3 reads CASSVLPDLDVGNQPQHF. CDR3 sequence (DNA): TGTGCCAGCAGCGTCCTACCCGATCTTGATGTGGGCAATCAGCCCCAGCATTTT.

This clone is a singleton in its sample. The rearrangement links TRBV6-6 to TRBJ1-1; tentative D call: TRBD1 (5 bases). Germline values: CDR1 MNHNY, CDR2 SVGAGI (reference sequence). This CDR3 region has 12 residues. Trimming took 11 bases from V and 6 from J, leaving 16 bases between them. This CDR3 reads CAAHRGPAEAFF. CDR3 coding DNA: TGTGCCGCACACCGGGGACCCGCTGAAGCTTTCTTT.

With respect to this clone: Other DNA sequences in this specimen translate into the identical CDR3. V usage is TRBV9 and J usage is TRBJ2-2; 10 nucleotides agree with TRBD2. With V trimmed by 2 bases and J by 5 bases, 3 bases remained unmatched. The length of the CDR3 is 15 residues. Germline CDR1 is SGDLS and CDR2 is YYNGEE. In DNA form, the CDR3 reads TGTGCCAGCAGCGTGGGGACTAGCGTTACCGGGGAGCTGTTTTTT. Residues: CASSVGTSVTGELFF. Looking up the rest from reference TRBV9 and TRBJ2-2 gives the full variable domain: DSGVTQTPKHLITATGQRVTLRCSPRSGDLSVYWYQQSLDQGLQFLIQYYNGEERAKGNILERFSAQQFPDLHSELNLSSLELGDSALYFCASSVGTSVTGELFFGEGSRLTVL.

The chain carries TRBV5-1 and TRBJ2-3; D not certain. This CDR3 spans 15 amino acids. V dropped 4 bases and J dropped 2 bases, with 14 bases sitting between them. The V gene's germline CDR1 is SGHRS and CDR2 YFSETQ. The CDR3 bases are TGCGCCAGCAGCCCCCTTGGCCCCTCCACAGATACGCAGTATTTT. It specifies CASSPLGPSTDTQYF. Full variable domain (outside the CDR3, taken from reference TRBV5-1 and TRBJ2-3): KAGVTQTPRYLIKTRGQQVTLSCSPISGHRSVSWYQQTPGQGLQFLFEYFSETQRNKGNFPGRFSGRQFSNSRSEMNVSTLELGDSALYLCASSPLGPSTDTQYFGPGTRLTVL.

The chain employs TRBV5-1 and TRBJ2-7; possibly TRBD2 for D (5 bases). The CDR3 has 15 amino acids. Looked up from germline, CDR1 is SGHRS and CDR2 is YFSETQ. With 0 bases removed from V and 0 bases from J, the gap between germline ends came to 10 bases. The CDR3 is CASSLALAPSYEQYF. CDR3 DNA sequence: TGCGCCAGCAGCTTGGCCCTAGCCCCCTCCTACGAGCAGTACTTC. The whole variable domain, filled in from reference TRBV5-1 and TRBJ2-7, reads KAGVTQTPRYLIKTRGQQVTLSCSPISGHRSVSWYQQTPGQGLQFLFEYFSETQRNKGNFPGRFSGRQFSNSRSEMNVSTLELGDSALYLCASSLALAPSYEQYFGPGTRLTVT.